Below, one T cell receptor beta chain is given with its context. Germline V lookup: CDR1 KGHSH, CDR2 LQKENI. This CDR3 has 14 amino acids. V shed 2 bases, J shed 5 bases, and the junction held 4 bases outside the gene matches. The data derive from a study of glioma-infiltrating T cells after dendritic cell vaccination. Study as a whole: Glioblastoma patients came from Phase I and II dendritic cell vaccination trials.

Libraries were prepared by immunoSEQ multiplex PCR; TCRdb keeps only in-frame clonotypes and omits some of them. The sample shows more than 60,000 clones, 75% to 90% of them seen only once. PBMC were collected before vaccination, two weeks after the third vaccination, and at progression. The source material was blood, sampled before dendritic cell vaccination. The TCR originated in a human donor with glioblastoma. The chain joins TRBV18 to TRBJ2-3; 7 positions agree with TRBD2. This CDR3 is CASSPGGGRDTQYF. For the CDR3, the DNA is TGTGCCAGCTCACCAGGCGGGGGAAGAGATACGCAGTATTTT.